This entry concerns a single TCR beta chain. This record comes from a study of OX40 agonist ivuxolimab in advanced cancers. In the study overall: At 0.01 to 10 mg/kg, ivuxolimab was administered intravenously to patients every 2 weeks.

Trimming shortened V by 4 bases and J by 0 bases, and 16 bases separated the two germline ends. Germline CDR1 is SGHNT and CDR2 is YENEEA. The CDR3 has 17 residues. Measured with immunoSEQ multiplex PCR; TCRdb has only the in-frame clones, and not every one. The sample lists around 40,000 clones, 80% to 90% seen once, with approximately 3.7% in the top ten. The receptor comes from an adult with an advanced solid tumor such as melanoma, head and neck, liver or kidney cancer. The rearrangement links TRBV11-3 to TRBJ2-1; D possibly corresponds to TRBD2 (5 bases). The material was CD4+ or CD8+ T cells sorted from blood, obtained in a trial of the OX40 agonist ivuxolimab. Here the CDR3 DNA reads TGTGCCAGCAGCTCTGGGGTAGCGCCGAGCTCCTACAATGAGCAGTTCTTC. Amino acid sequence: CASSSGVAPSSYNEQFF.